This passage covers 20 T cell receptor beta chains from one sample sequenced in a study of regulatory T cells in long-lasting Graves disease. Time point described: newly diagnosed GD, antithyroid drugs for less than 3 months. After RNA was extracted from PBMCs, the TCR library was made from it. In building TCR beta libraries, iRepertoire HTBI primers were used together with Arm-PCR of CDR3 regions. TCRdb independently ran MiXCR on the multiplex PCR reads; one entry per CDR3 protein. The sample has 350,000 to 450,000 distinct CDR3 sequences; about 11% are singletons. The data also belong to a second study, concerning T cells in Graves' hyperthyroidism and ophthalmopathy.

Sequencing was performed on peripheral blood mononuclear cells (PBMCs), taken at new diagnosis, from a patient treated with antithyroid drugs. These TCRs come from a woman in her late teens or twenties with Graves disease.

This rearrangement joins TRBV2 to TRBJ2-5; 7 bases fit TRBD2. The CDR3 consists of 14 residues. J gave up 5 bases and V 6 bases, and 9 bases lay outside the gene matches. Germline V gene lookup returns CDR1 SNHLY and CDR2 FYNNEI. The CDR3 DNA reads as TGTGCCAGCAGCGGATCGGGAGGAGGGGAGACCCAGTACTTC. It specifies CASSGSGGGETQYF.

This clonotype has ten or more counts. The CDR3: CASSFGSGIQETQYF. The CDR3 DNA sequence: TGTGCCAGCAGCTTTGGGAGCGGGATCCAAGAGACCCAGTACTTC. This chain connects TRBV7-9 to TRBJ2-5; 7 bases are a match to TRBD2. V lost 3 bases and J lost 1; bases outside the gene matches: 5. The CDR3 is made up of 15 amino acids. Germline V lookup: CDR1 SEHNR, CDR2 FQNEAQ (reference sequence).

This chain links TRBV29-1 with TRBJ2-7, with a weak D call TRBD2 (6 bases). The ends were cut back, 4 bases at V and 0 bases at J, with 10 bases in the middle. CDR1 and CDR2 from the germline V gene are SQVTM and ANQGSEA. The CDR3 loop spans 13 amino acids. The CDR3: CSVVFGSSYEQYF. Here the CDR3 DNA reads TGCAGCGTTGTGTTCGGGAGCTCCTACGAGCAGTACTTC.

CDR3 loop: CASSLSQAGNTEAFF. CDR3 DNA sequence: TGTGCCAGCAGCTTATCCCAGGCGGGTAACACTGAAGCTTTCTTT. The chain joins TRBV7-9 to TRBJ1-1; no clear D. V lost 2 bases to trimming and J lost 2 bases, with 12 bases between them. Looked up from germline, CDR1 is SEHNR and CDR2 is FQNEAQ (reference sequence). This CDR3 has 15 amino acids.

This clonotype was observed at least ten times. Written as DNA, the CDR3 is TGTGCCAGCAGCTTTGCGGTCGGAGGAGGCAATCAGCCCCAGCATTTT. Amino acid sequence: CASSFAVGGGNQPQHF. This chain joins TRBV11-2 and TRBJ1-5; no definite D call. CDR3 length equals 16 residues. Germline V gene sequence: CDR1 SGHAT, CDR2 FQNNGV. V shed 3 bases and J shed 2 bases, with 14 bases lying between them.

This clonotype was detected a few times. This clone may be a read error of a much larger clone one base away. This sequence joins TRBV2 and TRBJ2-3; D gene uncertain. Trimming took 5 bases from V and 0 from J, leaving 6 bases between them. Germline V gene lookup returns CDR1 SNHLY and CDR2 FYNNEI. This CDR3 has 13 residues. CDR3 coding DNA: TGTGCCAGCAGTCCCCACAGCACAGATACGCAGTATTTT. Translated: CASSPHSTDTQYF.

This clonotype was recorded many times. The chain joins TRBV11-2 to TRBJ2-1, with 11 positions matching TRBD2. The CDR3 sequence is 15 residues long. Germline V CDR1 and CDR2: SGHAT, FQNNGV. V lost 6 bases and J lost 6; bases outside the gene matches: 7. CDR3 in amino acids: CASSFIAGGANEQFF. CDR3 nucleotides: TGTGCCAGCAGTTTTATAGCGGGGGGGGCCAATGAGCAGTTCTTC.

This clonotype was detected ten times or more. The CDR3 loop is CASSLEGVEQYF. The CDR3, as DNA: TGTGCCAGCAGCTTAGAGGGGGTCGAGCAGTACTTC. The rearrangement uses TRBV7-8 and TRBJ2-7, with TRBD1 as a possible D gene (6 bases). CDR3 length: 12 amino acids. Germline CDR1 is SGHVS and CDR2 is FQNEAQ. Trimming took off 1 base at V and 6 bases at J, with 7 bases between the two ends.

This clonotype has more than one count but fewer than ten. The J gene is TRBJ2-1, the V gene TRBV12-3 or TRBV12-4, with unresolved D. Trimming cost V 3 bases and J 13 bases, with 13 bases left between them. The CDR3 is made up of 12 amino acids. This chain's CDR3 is CASSFFPSLQFF. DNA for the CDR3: TGTGCCAGCAGTTTCTTTCCGTCCCTCCAGTTCTTC.

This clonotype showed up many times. The CDR3 loop reads CASGTTEVYNSPLHF. CDR3 nucleotide sequence: TGTGCTAGTGGTACGACGGAGGTTTATAATTCACCCCTCCACTTT. The chain employs TRBV12-5 and TRBJ1-6; D is uncertain. This CDR3 contains 15 residues. CDR1 and CDR2 (germline): LGHNT, FRNRAP. The V gene lost 5 bases and the J gene lost 4 bases, with 12 bases spanning the gap.

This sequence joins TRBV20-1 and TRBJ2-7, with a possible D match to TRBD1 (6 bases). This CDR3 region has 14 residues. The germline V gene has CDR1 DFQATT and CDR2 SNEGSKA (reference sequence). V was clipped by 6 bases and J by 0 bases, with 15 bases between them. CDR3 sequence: CSAKGQIPSYEQYF. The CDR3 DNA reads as TGCAGTGCAAAAGGACAGATACCCTCCTACGAGCAGTACTTC.

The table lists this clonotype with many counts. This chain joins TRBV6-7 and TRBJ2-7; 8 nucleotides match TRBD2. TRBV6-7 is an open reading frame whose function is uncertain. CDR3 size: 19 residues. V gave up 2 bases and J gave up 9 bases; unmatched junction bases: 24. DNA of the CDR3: TGTGCCAGCAGTTACCCCGGTTTGGCCCCGATTGAGCGGGAGACTGGGCAGTACTTC. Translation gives CASSYPGLAPIERETGQYF.

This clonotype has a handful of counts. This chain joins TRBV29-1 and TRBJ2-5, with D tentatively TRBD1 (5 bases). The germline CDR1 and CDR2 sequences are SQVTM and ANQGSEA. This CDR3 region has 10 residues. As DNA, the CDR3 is TGCACCGCAGGGCTGAAGACCCAGTACTTC. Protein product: CTAGLKTQYF.

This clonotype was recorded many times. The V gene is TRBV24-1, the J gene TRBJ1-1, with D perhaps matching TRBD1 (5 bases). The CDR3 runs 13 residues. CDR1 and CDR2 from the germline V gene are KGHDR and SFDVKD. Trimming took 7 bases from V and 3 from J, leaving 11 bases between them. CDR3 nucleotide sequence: TGTGCCACCAGGGAGGGGATAGACACTGAAGCTTTCTTT. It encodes CATREGIDTEAFF.

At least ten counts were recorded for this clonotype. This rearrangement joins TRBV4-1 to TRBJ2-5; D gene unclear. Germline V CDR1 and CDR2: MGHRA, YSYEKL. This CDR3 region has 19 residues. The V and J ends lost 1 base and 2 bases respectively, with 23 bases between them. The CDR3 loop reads CASSQGLARPVLAQETQYF. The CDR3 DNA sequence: TGCGCCAGCAGCCAAGGATTAGCTAGGCCAGTACTCGCTCAAGAGACCCAGTACTTC.

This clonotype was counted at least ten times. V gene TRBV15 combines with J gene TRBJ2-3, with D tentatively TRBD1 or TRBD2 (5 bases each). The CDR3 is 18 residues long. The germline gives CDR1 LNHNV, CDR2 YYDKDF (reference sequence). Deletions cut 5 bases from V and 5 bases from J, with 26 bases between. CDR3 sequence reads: CATSRYPPGRSIGDTQYF. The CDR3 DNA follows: TGTGCCACCAGCCGTTATCCCCCGGGACGGTCTATTGGAGATACGCAGTATTTT.

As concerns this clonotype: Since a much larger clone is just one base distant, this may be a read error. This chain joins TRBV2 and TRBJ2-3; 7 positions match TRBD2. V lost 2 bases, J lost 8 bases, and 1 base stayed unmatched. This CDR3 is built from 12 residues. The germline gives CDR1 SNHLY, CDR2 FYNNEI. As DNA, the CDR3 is TGTGCCAGCAGTGAAACGGGGGGTACGCAGTATTTT. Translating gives CASSETGGTQYF.

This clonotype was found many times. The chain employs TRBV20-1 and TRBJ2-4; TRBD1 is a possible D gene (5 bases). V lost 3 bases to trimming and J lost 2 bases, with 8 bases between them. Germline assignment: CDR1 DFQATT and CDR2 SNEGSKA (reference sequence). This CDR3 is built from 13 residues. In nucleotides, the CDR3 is TGCAGTGCTAGTGGACAAACCAAAAACATTCAGTACTTC. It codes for CSASGQTKNIQYF.

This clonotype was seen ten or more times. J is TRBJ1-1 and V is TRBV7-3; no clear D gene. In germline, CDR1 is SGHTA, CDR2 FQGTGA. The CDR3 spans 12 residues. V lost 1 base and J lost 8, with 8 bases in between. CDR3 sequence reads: CASSLIPGEAFF. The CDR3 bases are TGTGCCAGCAGCTTAATTCCTGGGGAAGCTTTCTTT. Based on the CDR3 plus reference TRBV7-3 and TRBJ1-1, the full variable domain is GAGVSQTPSNKVTEKGKYVELRCDPISGHTALYWYRQSLGQGPEFLIYFQGTGAADDSGLPNDRFFAVRPEGSVSTLKIQRTERGDSAVYLCASSLIPGEAFFGQGTRLTVV.

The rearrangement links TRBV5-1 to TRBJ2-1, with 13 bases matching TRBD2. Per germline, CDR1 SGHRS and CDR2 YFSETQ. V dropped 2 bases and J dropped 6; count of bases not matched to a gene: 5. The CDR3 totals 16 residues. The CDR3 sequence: CASSFETSGGGNEQFF. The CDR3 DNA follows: TGCGCCAGCAGCTTTGAAACTAGCGGGGGGGGCAATGAGCAGTTCTTC.